This TCR beta chain was profiled in a study of blood T cells in healthy people across ages. Through a sample-barcoded 5' primer and a J-beta primer mix, a second PCR was run for roughly 7 to 11 cycles. TCRdb called the 5' RACE reads again in MiXCR, with one record for every CDR3 protein. The sample yields 1.5 million to 2 million distinct CDR3 sequences, roughly a third seen once. The sample holds one count of this clonotype. V was clipped by 3 bases and J by 7 bases; unmatched bases: 10. The CDR3 extends over 15 amino acids. Looked up from germline, CDR1 is SGHRS and CDR2 is YFSETQ. The chain joins TRBV5-1 to TRBJ2-7; 10 positions match TRBD1. The clonotype was recovered from a woman in her 30s in good health. Sequencing was performed on blood. For the CDR3, the DNA is TGCGCCAGCAGCTCCGGACAGGGGGTTCCGAGGGAGCAGTACTTC. It encodes CASSSGQGVPREQYF.